This TCR beta chain was recorded in a study of control samples from healthy donors and cancer patients. The method was immunoSEQ multiplex PCR; TCRdb's version includes in-frame clones alone and lacks a portion of them. Seen here are tens of thousands of clones, about 85% observed once, and the top ten hold around 3.9%. With 0 bases removed from V and 4 bases from J, the gap between germline ends came to 3 bases. CDR1 is MGHRA and CDR2 is YSYEKL in the germline V gene. This CDR3 has 12 amino acids. The V call is TRBV4-1, the J call TRBJ1-2; no clear D. This sequence was found in a female donor with melanoma. What was sequenced was formalin-fixed, paraffin-embedded tissue. The CDR3 nucleotides read TGCGCCAGCAGCCAAGACGGCTATGGCTACACCTTC. This codes for CASSQDGYGYTF.